This T cell receptor beta chain was identified during a study of cytomegalovirus exposure and HLA in healthy donors. Findings and limits, study-wide: Reports state that TCR beta sequences accurately predicted most subjects' HLA-A and HLA-B alleles.

Vbeta (60) and Jbeta (13) primers were used in the PCR. Only in-frame clones appear in the TCRdb table, and some are missing; sequencing was by immunoSEQ multiplex PCR. The sample has some 200,000 clones, under 70% seen once. The CDR3 spans 15 residues. The germline gives CDR1 ENHRY, CDR2 SYGVKD. Unrecorded immune exposures were likely, despite nominal health at sampling. Points on this clone: Its target is not known. At one end the junction does not follow the germline gene, possibly because of a read error.

Specimen: PBMCs. The receptor's source is a man aged 35 to 55 in good health and CMV-seropositive. This chain connects TRBV10-3 to TRBJ2-5; 9 nucleotides line up with TRBD2. The CDR3 DNA reads as TGTGCCATCAGGGCGAGCGGGGGGAAGCAAGGGACCCAGTACTTC. Protein product: CAIRASGGKQGTQYF.